This T cell receptor (beta chain) comes out of a study of shared clonotypes between healthy human individuals. The data were produced by immunoSEQ multiplex PCR, yet TCRdb's version contains in-frame clones alone and is incomplete. The sample includes around 2.3 million clones, about 94% of them seen just once. This CDR3 contains 11 residues. Germline-derived CDR1 and CDR2 are MNHNS and SASEGT. Trimming pared 6 bases from V and 8 bases from J, leaving 10 bases between. Sequenced input: naive CD4+ T cells sorted from blood. Subset denoted: CD45RA+ positively selected. This sequence joins TRBV6-1 and TRBJ1-2, with TRBD1 as a possible D gene (5 bases). This clonotype was sampled from a man aged 18 to 29 in good health. The CDR3 region is CASRINRGYTF. The CDR3 DNA sequence: TGTGCCAGCAGGATAAACAGGGGCTACACCTTC.